The clone carrying this T cell receptor beta chain was seen only once. The antigen remains undetermined. A junction boundary mismatches the germline segment, possibly from a read error. The data were taken from a study of CD8 T cells in ankylosing spondylitis. Notes on the study in general: Reports say disease-linked clones showed up significantly more in matched ankylosing spondylitis synovial fluid. Fewer than 10 highly homologous variants made up a TCR beta motif that seemed to typify ankylosing spondylitis blood. Both synovial fluid and blood in reactive arthritis had previously been reported to carry some motif variants. Clones linked to disease, bearing a CD8+ phenotype, were relatively rare in peripheral blood.

The CDR3 runs to 15 residues. Making the TCR beta libraries involved quantitative 5'-RACE with molecular barcodes. TCRdb recomputed calls from the 5' RACE reads with MiXCR, one row per CDR3 protein. The table shows hundreds of thousands of distinct CDR3 sequences, with roughly a quarter occurring only once. The J gene is TRBJ2-5, the V gene TRBV12-3 or TRBV12-4; D uncertain. Source material: blood, either unsorted or a sorted T cell fraction (not recorded which). The sequence derives from a male donor with ankylosing spondylitis. CDR3 sequence (DNA): TGTACCAGCAGTCCAGCATTGCAGGCACGGGAGACCCAGTACTTC. This translates into CTSSPALQARETQYF.